The present T cell receptor beta chain was sequenced within a study of T-cell reconstitution after alpha-beta-depleted transplantation in children. General study findings and limits: Surviving recipient T cells and thymic progenitors underlay high day-60 TCRbeta diversity in some patients. From newly produced T cells came most of the T-cell counts and diversity one year after transplant.

Remarks on this clonotype: Its antigen is undetermined.

Trimming took off 4 bases at V and 3 bases at J, with 9 bases between the two ends. The CDR3 spans 14 residues. Germline CDR1 and CDR2: KGHDR and SFDVKD. A library of TCRbeta sequences, prepared with unique molecular identifiers, was generated. TCRdb ran MiXCR on the PCR reads and lists one entry per CDR3 protein. The data contain 130,000 to 150,000 distinct CDR3 sequences, roughly 8.8% of them seen just once; the ten biggest clones take up roughly 18%. The chain recombines TRBV24-1 with TRBJ1-5; D call uncertain. The sample was PBMCs, mostly from graft donor cells, taken 180 days after TCRalphabeta/CD19-depleted stem cell transplant. The source is a female patient aged 2-10 years who had a stem cell transplant for congenital amegakaryocytic thrombocytopenia, so the T cells may come from the graft donor. For the CDR3, the DNA is TGTGCCACCAGTGAATCTGGTTTCAATCAGCCCCAGCATTTT. Amino acid sequence: CATSESGFNQPQHF.